Detailed here is one T cell receptor (beta chain). This record belongs to a study of cytomegalovirus exposure and HLA in healthy donors. Amplification used 60 Vbeta primers and 13 Jbeta primers. Profiled with immunoSEQ multiplex PCR; TCRdb holds only in-frame clones, not every one. This table has about 100,000 clones, 70% appearing once. Germline loops: CDR1 MNHEY, CDR2 SVGAGI. V trimming: 6 bases; J trimming: 6 bases; junction bases outside the gene matches: 5. The CDR3 runs 13 residues. This receptor was obtained from a middle-aged man in good health and CMV-seropositive. V usage is TRBV6-5 and J usage is TRBJ2-7, with 10 bases identical to TRBD1. Sequencing was performed on PBMCs. The CDR3: CASSPGQGGEQYF. The DNA for the CDR3 is TGTGCCAGCAGCCCCGGACAGGGGGGCGAGCAGTACTTC.